This TCR beta chain derives from a study of T cells in Graves' hyperthyroidism and ophthalmopathy (dated by TCRdb to the late 2010s). Concerning the study at large: Peripheral blood was sampled at the time of initial diagnosis, prior to any treatment. To identify TCR V-J signatures that set the groups apart, the researchers used a discovery cohort of approximately 98 patients, made up of roughly 40 with Graves' ophthalmopathy and approximately 57 with stable Graves' hyperthyroidism. Prospective prediction of ophthalmopathy was tested in an independent validation cohort of 18 to 20 hyperthyroidism patients and 15 to 17 patients who later progressed to ophthalmopathy. The 100 discovery patients were divided at random into training and test sets in a 7:3 ratio. Thyroid tissue and blood T-cell repertoires from about six Graves' hyperthyroidism patients were also compared in the study. After blood sampling, hyperthyroidism patients were treated with methimazole at a starting dose of 30 mg daily, and ophthalmopathy patients were treated with high-dose intravenous methylprednisolone. TCR Vbeta CDR3 sequencing of 120 to 150 peripheral blood samples (about 45 ophthalmopathy, roughly 72 hyperthyroidism and roughly 17 progressor patients) is reported in the paper.

Amplification of TCR beta CDR3 regions was carried out from RNA transcripts. The first round of RT-PCR for the TCR CDR3 was performed with the HTBI primer set and the Qiagen OneStep RT-PCR kit. Libraries were constructed in a second round of multiplex PCR, after which size selection and purification were carried out. The libraries were sequenced on an Illumina HiSeq2000 using paired-end 100 bp reads. In the paper's pipeline: Raw data were processed with SOAPnuke, discarding reads with adapters, uncalled bases, mean Phred below 15, or no exact constant-primer or identifier match. COPE v1.2.5 was used to merge high-quality paired reads, and clonotypes were defined as unique nucleotide sequences. Clonotypes were aligned to IMGT TRBV, TRBD and TRBJ reference segments using MiTCR v1.1. The analysis included only V-J combinations with a frequency above 0.0001, which together covered around 99% of the repertoires. A TCS score was defined as the ratio of F50 (clonal expansion) to E x V (chaos), with BLOSUM62-based TCRdist applied between CDR3 peptides within each V-J. Welch's t-statistics and random forest reduced 500 to 550 V-J features to about 13, which were used in a naive Bayes classifier (R e1071). In-frame beta chains were kept once TCRdb had trimmed the public reads at Q25 with fastp and called clones with MiXCR. Merged by CDR3 protein, the rows form single entries marked with the most common genes and DNA. These V and J calls derive from TCRdb rather than the authors' analysis. In this sample the table shows a few hundred thousand distinct CDR3 sequences, 16% of which occur a single time. The ten largest clonotypes hold around 3.5% of the sample.

The germline V gene sets CDR1 to SGDLS and CDR2 to YYNGEE. Counted from cysteine to phenylalanine, this CDR3 has 15 amino acids. The entry retains the CDR3 DNA only, 45 bases that are in frame from base 1. V is cut back by 4 bases and J by 2 bases, with 4 bases in the junction unmatched. Overall study outcomes, separate from this receptor: A 13 V-J signature model separated ophthalmopathy from stable hyperthyroidism, with 87.88% sensitivity and about 81% specificity in cross-validation and 80%/75% in testing. During validation, the model predicted progression to ophthalmopathy a median of approximately 6 months ahead of onset, with almost 71% sensitivity and around 73% specificity. Most expanded thyroid clonotypes (frequency above 0.001) were also found in blood, which suggests that blood repertoires may mirror thyroid immune responses. Sample size was not statistically predetermined, and blinding of investigators to group allocation was not performed.

This clonotype was observed a few times. This clone's antigen is unknown. Base quality data are lacking; no much larger clone is found one base away. In the ophthalmopathy patients, disease was moderately to severely active, with a Clinical Activity Score of 3 or more, a NOSPECS grade of 4 or more, and a duration of less than 3 months. The study excluded patients with uncontrolled infections, other autoimmune diseases, pregnancy or lactation. Diagnoses were established on the basis of clinical symptoms, serum thyroxine and TRAb, thyroid ultrasound, and orbital computed tomography. Ficoll-Paque density gradient centrifugation was used to isolate PBMCs from about 10 ml of fresh peripheral blood. Total RNA was extracted with Trizol reagent, and quality was checked on an Agilent 2100 Bioanalyzer.

The V gene is TRBV9 and the J gene is TRBJ2-1, and 9 bases in between align with TRBD1. Sequenced input: blood. The sequence derives from a woman aged 35 to 49 with Graves' ophthalmopathy. The nucleotide sequence reads TGTGCCAGCAGCTCAACAGGGGGCCCCTACAATGAGCAGTTCTTC. Its amino acids are CASSSTGGPYNEQFF.